The clone carrying this T cell receptor (beta chain) was detected only a few times. What it binds is not known. This record belongs to a study of response to subunit inactivated influenza vaccine. The germline gives CDR1 SGHRS, CDR2 YFSETQ. The CDR3 extends over 15 amino acids. V lost 2 bases, J lost 1 base, and 5 bases stayed unmatched. Findings and caveats of the study: Authors suggested few new T cells are recruited by each seasonal influenza vaccination.

A single record per CDR3 protein comes from TCRdb applying MiXCR to the RT-PCR reads. The sample lists roughly 710,000 distinct CDR3 sequences, around 15% occurring once. This clonotype originated in a man aged 50 or older who received an inactivated influenza vaccine. The chain recombines TRBV5-1 with TRBJ2-7; 8 nucleotides match TRBD2. The sample here was PBMCs from blood, taken around 14 days before vaccination. CDR3 nucleotide sequence: TGCGCCAGCAGCTTATCGGCGGGAGGATCCTACGAGCAGTACTTC. It codes for CASSLSAGGSYEQYF.